This is a list of T cell receptor beta chains from one sample in a study of T cell responses to AZD1222 COVID-19 vaccine. The table came from immunoSEQ multiplex PCR; TCRdb's copy has only in-frame clones and leaves some out. Here the sample spans about 150,000 clones, roughly nine tenths being singletons. The specimen comprised peripheral blood, sampled 28 days after the second AZD1222 dose. These receptors were taken from an adult who received the AZD1222 COVID-19 vaccine. The CDR3 runs from the conserved cysteine through the conserved F or W. Each record gives: J gene, V gene, D gene, clone size, CDR3 DNA, CDR3 protein. The D gene is left open where the match is weak. Part of the rows lack a size; the others show once, few, many or a class for expanded clones.

TRBJ1-4,TRBV5-1,-,-,TGCGCCAGCAGCTTGGCGACAGTTAGCGATGAAAAACTGTTTTTT,CASSLATVSDEKLFF
TRBJ2-5,TRBV25-1,TRBD1,-,TGTGCCAGCAGTGAGGGTGACAGGGGGTACGAGACCCAGTACTTC,CASSEGDRGYETQYF
TRBJ1-4,TRBV6-4,-,-,TGTGCCAGCAGTGAAAAGACGCGGGGACGTCTGTTTTTT,CASSEKTRGRLFF
TRBJ2-7,TRBV10-3,TRBD1,-,TGTGCCATCAGTGTGGGGACAGGGGGCACAACCTACGAGCAGTACTTC,CAISVGTGGTTYEQYF
TRBJ2-7,TRBV20-1,-,-,TGCAGTGCTCGTACCCCGGGCGAGCAGTACTTC,CSARTPGEQYF
TRBJ1-5,TRBV12-5,TRBD1,-,TGTGCTAGTGGACCCGGGACAGGGGGGACCCTGGGGCAGCCCCAGCATTTT,CASGPGTGGTLGQPQHF
TRBJ1-3,TRBV3-1/TRBV3-2,-,-,TGTGCCAGCAGCCAGGAACAGATTTCTGGAAACACCATATATTTT,CASSQEQISGNTIYF
TRBJ1-1,TRBV5-5,TRBD1,-,TGTGCCAGCAGCCCGCGGACAGGAGTGAACACTGAAGCTTTCTTT,CASSPRTGVNTEAFF
TRBJ2-5,TRBV3-1/TRBV3-2,TRBD2,-,TGTGCCAGCAGCCAAGGCCCGGCGGGAGGTGGGACCCAGTACTTC,CASSQGPAGGGTQYF
TRBJ1-5,TRBV18,-,-,TGTGCCAGCTCTCTCTCAGCAGATAGCAATCAGCCCCAGCATTTT,CASSLSADSNQPQHF
TRBJ2-7,TRBV4-1,TRBD2,-,TGCGCCAGCAGCCAAGCGGGAGGTTCGGGAGAGCAGTACTTC,CASSQAGGSGEQYF
TRBJ1-1,TRBV3-1/TRBV3-2,-,-,TGTGCCAGCAGGTTGACAGGGAACACTGAAGCTTTCTTT,CASRLTGNTEAFF
TRBJ2-1,TRBV12-5,-,-,TGTGCTAGCTCATTGGACGGGAGCTCCTACAATGAGCAGTTCTTC,CASSLDGSSYNEQFF
TRBJ1-1,TRBV7-8,-,-,TGTGCCAGCAGCTCCGACAACCTGAACACTGAAGCTTTCTTT,CASSSDNLNTEAFF
TRBJ2-3,TRBV5-6,-,-,TGTGCCAGCAGCTTGTCCCATACGCAGTATTTT,CASSLSHTQYF
TRBJ2-4,TRBV14,-,-,TGTGCCAGCAGCCTCCGAGGGGCCTTTCCGGCCAAAAACATTCAGTACTTC,CASSLRGAFPAKNIQYF
TRBJ1-5,TRBV3-1/TRBV3-2,-,-,TGTGCCAGCAGCCAAGAATCCGGCGATCAGCCCCAGCATTTT,CASSQESGDQPQHF
TRBJ1-5,TRBV5-4,TRBD1,-,TGTGCCAGCAGCGCGGACAGGTACAATCAGCCCCAGCATTTT,CASSADRYNQPQHF
TRBJ1-1,TRBV9,TRBD1,-,TGTGCCAGCAGCCCGGGACAGGGTGAAGCTTTCTTT,CASSPGQGEAFF
TRBJ2-3,TRBV9,TRBD1,-,TGTGCCAGCAGCTCCTCACGGGACAGGGCTACGGATACGCAGTATTTT,CASSSSRDRATDTQYF
TRBJ1-5,TRBV2,-,-,TGTGCCAGCAGTCTCGGGAATAGCAATCAGCCCCAGCATTTT,CASSLGNSNQPQHF
TRBJ2-3,TRBV7-8,TRBD2,-,TGTGCCAGCAGAAGAAGCGGGGGGGCTGGCACAGATACGCAGTATTTT,CASRRSGGAGTDTQYF
TRBJ1-6,TRBV25-1,-,-,TGTGCCAGCAGTGTTATGGCGGGTGTTAATTCACCCCTCCACTTT,CASSVMAGVNSPLHF
TRBJ1-1,TRBV6-2/TRBV6-3,-,once,TGTGCCAGCAGTCTCGGTGGCTCGGGCACTGAAGCTTTCTTT,CASSLGGSGTEAFF
TRBJ2-2,TRBV2,-,-,TGTGCCAGCAGGGTGGGCTCGAACACCGGGGAGCTGTTTTTT,CASRVGSNTGELFF
TRBJ2-7,TRBV11-3,TRBD2,-,TGTGCCAGCAGCTTAGGACTAGCGGGGAAACATTACGAGCAGTACTTC,CASSLGLAGKHYEQYF
TRBJ1-5,TRBV30,-,-,TGTGCCTGGAGCGGTAGCAATCAGCCCCAGCATTTT,CAWSGSNQPQHF
TRBJ2-2,TRBV18,-,-,TGTGCCAGCTCCGGACTGGAGAACACCGGGGAGCTGTTTTTT,CASSGLENTGELFF
TRBJ2-5,TRBV18,-,once,TGTGCCAGCTCAAATTTAGAGACCCAGTACTTC,CASSNLETQYF
TRBJ1-4,TRBV5-8,TRBD1,-,TGTGCCAGCAGCTTGTTATTGGGACAGAGGGGGGAAAAACTGTTTTTT,CASSLLLGQRGEKLFF
TRBJ1-1,TRBV28,-,-,TGTGCCAGCACGGGGGGTGGTGAAGCTTTCTTT,CASTGGGEAFF